This entry lists 14 T cell receptor beta chains sequenced from one sample in a study of patients and donors after allogeneic stem cell transplantation. One entry per CDR3 protein results from TCRdb running MiXCR on the RT-PCR reads. The sample has 900,000 to 1,000,000 distinct CDR3 sequences, roughly 18% seen once. Sequencing input: blood, either unsorted or a sorted T cell fraction (not recorded which). These receptors all stem from a human donor who was either an allogeneic HSCT recipient or a stem cell or donor lymphocyte infusion donor (not recorded which). It is not recorded whose cells these are; they may come from a transplant donor.

CDR3 loop: CASSLTGTDEAFF. CDR3 nucleotide sequence: TGTGCCAGCAGCTTAACGGGGACAGACGAAGCTTTCTTT. This sequence joins TRBV7-3 and TRBJ1-1; 7 bases match TRBD1. CDR1 and CDR2 from the germline V gene are SGHTA and FQGTGA. The CDR3 consists of 13 residues. The J segment lost 8 bases and the V segment lost 0 bases, leaving 3 bases of the junction unmatched.

This clonotype was observed a few times. J is TRBJ1-4 and V is TRBV11-2; D call uncertain. Per the germline V gene, CDR1 is SGHAT and CDR2 is FQNNGV. Trimming shortened V by 5 bases and J by 4 bases, and 17 bases separated the two germline ends. This CDR3 region has 16 residues. CDR3 sequence (DNA): TGTGCCAGCAGCCCCTCAGTGGGTGGCCGTAATGAAAAACTGTTTTTT. It is translated as CASSPSVGGRNEKLFF.

The V gene is TRBV5-1, the J gene TRBJ1-2; TRBD1 aligns across 8 bases. V lost 4 bases and J lost 6; bases outside the gene matches: 2. CDR3 size: 12 residues. CDR1 SGHRS and CDR2 YFSETQ come from the germline V gene. The CDR3, as DNA: TGCGCCAGCAGCACGGACAGGGATGGCTACACCTTC. Translation: CASSTDRDGYTF. The variable domain in full, with the rest retrieved from reference TRBV5-1 and TRBJ1-2, is KAGVTQTPRYLIKTRGQQVTLSCSPISGHRSVSWYQQTPGQGLQFLFEYFSETQRNKGNFPGRFSGRQFSNSRSEMNVSTLELGDSALYLCASSTDRDGYTFGSGTRLTVV.

This chain uses TRBV6-1 with TRBJ2-7; D is unclear. Germline V gene sequence: CDR1 MNHNS, CDR2 SASEGT. Trimming pared 3 bases from V and 3 bases from J, leaving 15 bases between. The CDR3 is 15 amino acids. The CDR3 loop reads CASSEDSGSFYEQYF. Written as DNA, the CDR3 is TGTGCCAGCAGTGAGGATTCGGGTTCTTTCTACGAGCAGTACTTC.

This clonotype was seen more than once but under ten times. The rearrangement uses TRBV24-1 and TRBJ2-1, with TRBD1 as a possible D gene (6 bases). The V end lost 3 bases, the J end lost 8 bases, and 13 bases lay between the germline ends. CDR1 is KGHDR, CDR2 SFDVKD, per germline. The CDR3 is 14 amino acids. The CDR3 bases are TGTGCCACCAGTGATCGGTTACAGGGCGATGAGCAGTTCTTC. Translation: CATSDRLQGDEQFF.

In its sample, this clonotype was seen a few times. It may be a read error: a sequence one base away is much more abundant. This chain links TRBV7-3 with TRBJ2-1; 9 bases are shared with TRBD2. Germline V CDR1 and CDR2: SGHTA, FQGTGA. The CDR3 is made up of 15 amino acids. The J segment lost 4 bases and the V segment lost 4 bases, leaving 5 bases of the junction unmatched. The CDR3 DNA sequence: TGTGCCAGCAGCTCCGGGACTAGCCTATACAATGAGCAGTTCTTC. Amino acids: CASSSGTSLYNEQFF.

The table lists this clonotype with many counts. The rearrangement links TRBV29-1 to TRBJ1-1; TRBD1 matches at 9 bases. The CDR3 contains 14 residues. V dropped 7 bases and J dropped 0; count of bases not matched to a gene: 6. The V gene's germline CDR1 is SQVTM and CDR2 ANQGSEA. CDR3 amino acids: CSAFTGGVNTEAFF. CDR3 DNA: TGCAGCGCCTTTACAGGGGGCGTGAACACTGAAGCTTTCTTT.

This clonotype was counted ten times or more. This chain links TRBV20-1 with TRBJ2-7, with 14 bases aligning to TRBD2. Germline CDR1 and CDR2: DFQATT and SNEGSKA (reference sequence). The CDR3 is 13 amino acids. V was pared by 6 bases and J by 9 bases, with 7 bases of the junction left unmatched. CDR3 protein: CSAGSGLAGVQYF. CDR3 DNA sequence: TGCAGTGCAGGCTCGGGACTAGCGGGAGTGCAGTACTTC.

This clonotype was seen a handful of times. The gene calls are TRBV5-1 and TRBJ1-4; D not resolved. In germline, CDR1 is SGHRS, CDR2 YFSETQ. V was pared by 0 bases and J by 4 bases, with 10 bases between. The CDR3 loop spans 15 amino acids. CDR3 coding DNA: TGCGCCAGCAGCTTGGACGGCTTAAATAATGAAAAACTGTTTTTT. Protein product: CASSLDGLNNEKLFF.

This chain uses TRBV20-1 with TRBJ1-2, with TRBD1 identical over 8 bases. The CDR3 is 14 residues long. The V gene's germline CDR1 is DFQATT and CDR2 SNEGSKA (reference sequence). Trimming at V came to 5 bases and at J to 7 bases, leaving 12 bases not matched to a gene. CDR3 nucleotide sequence: TGCAGTGCTCCGGTCGGACAGGGATTCTCTGGCTACACCTTC. This encodes CSAPVGQGFSGYTF.

This clonotype was observed a handful of times. The V gene is TRBV20-1, the J gene TRBJ1-1; TRBD1 matches 7 bases. V gave up 4 bases and J gave up 7 bases; unmatched junction bases: 6. The V gene's germline CDR1 is DFQATT and CDR2 SNEGSKA (reference sequence). CDR3 length equals 12 residues. CDR3: CSAIRDSLEAFF. CDR3 DNA sequence: TGCAGTGCTATCCGGGACAGTCTTGAAGCTTTCTTT.

The chain joins TRBV7-2 to TRBJ2-3; 7 bases agree with TRBD1. The length of the CDR3 is 14 residues. Germline CDR1 and CDR2: SGHTA and FQGNSA. The V gene end was trimmed by 4 bases and the J gene end by 2 bases; junction bases not matched to a gene: 3. CDR3 sequence: CASSWDRSTDTQYF. The DNA for the CDR3 is TGTGCCAGCAGCTGGGACAGATCCACAGATACGCAGTATTTT.

The chain links TRBV4-1 to TRBJ2-6; D gene unclear. This CDR3 region has 16 residues. Trimming cost V 2 bases and J 1 base, with 9 bases left between them. Germline V gene lookup returns CDR1 MGHRA and CDR2 YSYEKL. This CDR3 is CASSQPVSSGANVLTF. CDR3 in DNA: TGCGCCAGCAGCCAACCCGTGAGTTCTGGGGCCAACGTCCTGACTTTC.

This chain links TRBV12-3 or TRBV12-4 with TRBJ2-1; D not certain. CDR3 length equals 15 residues. Trimming removed 8 bases from V and 9 bases from J, with 23 bases in between. The chain's CDR3 is CASSPHRGPLPEQFF. CDR3 nucleotides: TGTGCCAGCTCCCCCCACCGCGGCCCCCTTCCTGAGCAGTTCTTC.